The entry that follows covers one T cell receptor (beta chain) sequence. Its antigen remains unidentified. The sample originates from a study of T-cell reconstitution after alpha-beta-depleted transplantation in children. Whole-study results and caveats: Reportedly, roughly two months post-transplant, alpha-beta T cells arose from several hundred expanded graft clones. A year had passed since transplant, and T-cell counts and diversity by then came mostly from newly produced T cells. Where some patients showed high TCRbeta diversity at day 60, it came from recipient T cells and thymic progenitors that had survived.

The CDR3 is made up of 15 amino acids. As it was prepared, the TCRbeta library received unique molecular identifiers. TCRdb re-analysed the PCR reads in MiXCR, keeping a single row per CDR3 protein. Among approximately 230,000 distinct CDR3 sequences listed, under 30% were seen once. This clonotype originated in a female patient aged 2-10 years who had a stem cell transplant for congenital amegakaryocytic thrombocytopenia, so the T cells may come from the graft donor. The sequenced sample was PBMCs, mostly from graft donor cells, obtained 360 days after TCRalphabeta/CD19-depleted stem cell transplant. The chain recombines TRBV21-1 with TRBJ2-7; TRBD2, as called in the table, went unchecked against the DNA. TRBV21-1 is classified as a pseudogene. The CDR3 DNA reads as TGTGCCAGCAGCAAAGTCAAGCCTAGCGGTTACGAGCAGTACTTC. Its protein product is CASSKVKPSGYEQYF.